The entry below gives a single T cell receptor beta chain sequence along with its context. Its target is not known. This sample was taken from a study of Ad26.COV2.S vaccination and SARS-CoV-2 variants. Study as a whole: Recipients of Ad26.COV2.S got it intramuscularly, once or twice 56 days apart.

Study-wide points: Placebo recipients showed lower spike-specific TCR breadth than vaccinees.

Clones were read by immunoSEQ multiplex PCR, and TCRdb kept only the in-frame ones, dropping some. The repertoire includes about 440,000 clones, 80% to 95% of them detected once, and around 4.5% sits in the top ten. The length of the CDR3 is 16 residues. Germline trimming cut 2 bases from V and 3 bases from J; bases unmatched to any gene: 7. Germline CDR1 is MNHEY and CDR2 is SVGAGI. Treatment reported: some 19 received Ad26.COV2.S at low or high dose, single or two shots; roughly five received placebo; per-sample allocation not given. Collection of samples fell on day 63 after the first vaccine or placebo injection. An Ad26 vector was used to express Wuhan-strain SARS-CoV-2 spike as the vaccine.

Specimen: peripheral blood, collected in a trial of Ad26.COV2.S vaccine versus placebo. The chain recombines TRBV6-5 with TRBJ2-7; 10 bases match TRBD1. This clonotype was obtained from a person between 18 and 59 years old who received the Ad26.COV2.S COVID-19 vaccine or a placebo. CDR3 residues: CASSYGAGTGVYEQYF. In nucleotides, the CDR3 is TGTGCCAGCAGTTACGGCGCCGGGACAGGGGTCTACGAGCAGTACTTC.